A single T cell receptor beta chain is shown here with its context. Its antigen is unknown. The data belong to a study of cytomegalovirus exposure and HLA in healthy donors. Primers for the PCR totalled 60 Vbeta and 13 Jbeta. Some clones are missing from TCRdb's copy, which holds only in-frame ones; the method was immunoSEQ multiplex PCR. The sample is made up of 130,000 to 150,000 clones, and the top ten hold 2% to 3% of it. CDR1 and CDR2 from the germline V gene are SNHLY and FYNNEI. V lost 11 bases and J 11 bases, leaving 16 bases between the germline ends. The CDR3 has 12 residues. Study-wide results and caveats: At a 0.05 false discovery rate, a later analysis found some 18,000 TCR beta sequences to be associated with HLA alleles. More clonal expansion characterized HLA-associated TCR beta chains than equally common others in a later analysis. Common viral pathogens (according to a later analysis) appeared linked to several of the most significant clusters.

The V and J genes are TRBV2 and TRBJ1-6, with D possibly being TRBD1 (6 bases). The sample was PBMCs. This TCR was recovered from a man aged 40-49 years in good health and CMV-seronegative. CDR3 nucleotide sequence: TGTGCCTCGTACAGGGATCTGGCACCCCTCCACTTT. This sequence encodes CASYRDLAPLHF.